This is a list of T cell receptor beta chains from one sample in a study of shared clonotypes between healthy human individuals. This table comes from immunoSEQ multiplex PCR, and its TCRdb copy is limited to in-frame clones, with some not included. This sample has roughly 2,500,000 clones, with 93% found just once. Sample: naive CD4+ T cells from PBMCs. The source of these receptors is a man between 18 and 35 years old in good health. Some clones in this sample may be carry-over from other donors' samples. Both conserved end residues are part of each CDR3. A D gene is named only where the DNA matches it firmly. The size of a clone is reported for some rows only, either as once, few or many, or as a class for expanded clones.

v_gene: TRBV6-1
len: 15
j_gene: TRBJ2-1
d_gene: NA
abundance: NA
CDR3nt: TGTGCCAGCAGCCCGGCGGCCCTCTGGGGCAATGAGCAGTTCTTC
CDR3aa: CASSPAALWGNEQFF

v_gene: TRBV7-2
len: 13
j_gene: TRBJ2-7
d_gene: TRBD2
abundance: NA
CDR3nt: TGTGCCAGCTCACTGCTAGCGGGAGAGGAGCAGTACTTC
CDR3aa: CASSLLAGEEQYF

v_gene: TRBV5-6
len: 15
j_gene: TRBJ2-7
d_gene: TRBD2
abundance: NA
CDR3nt: TGTGCCAGCAGCCTGGGAAGCGGGAGTTATTACGAGCAGTACTTC
CDR3aa: CASSLGSGSYYEQYF

v_gene: TRBV6-6
len: 12
j_gene: TRBJ1-1
d_gene: NA
abundance: NA
CDR3nt: TGTGCCAGCACCCCGGGGGACACTGAAGCTTTCTTT
CDR3aa: CASTPGDTEAFF

v_gene: TRBV19
len: 15
j_gene: TRBJ2-1
d_gene: NA
abundance: NA
CDR3nt: TGTGCCAGTAGTATAGACAGGGCCCCCCACAATGAGCAGTTCTTC
CDR3aa: CASSIDRAPHNEQFF

v_gene: TRBV6-4
len: 10
j_gene: TRBJ2-7
d_gene: NA
abundance: NA
CDR3nt: TGTGCCAGCAGTATCCTCGAGCAGTACTTC
CDR3aa: CASSILEQYF

v_gene: TRBV18
len: 12
j_gene: TRBJ2-7
d_gene: NA
abundance: NA
CDR3nt: TGTGCCAGCTCACCACGGCCCTACGAGCAGTACTTC
CDR3aa: CASSPRPYEQYF

v_gene: TRBV29-1
len: 13
j_gene: TRBJ1-5
d_gene: NA
abundance: NA
CDR3nt: TGCAGCGCCGGAGGCGGTAGCAATCAGCCCCAGCATTTT
CDR3aa: CSAGGGSNQPQHF

v_gene: TRBV30
len: 14
j_gene: TRBJ2-3
d_gene: TRBD2
abundance: NA
CDR3nt: TGTGCCTGGAGTCAGGCTAGCGGGACAGATACGCAGTATTTT
CDR3aa: CAWSQASGTDTQYF

v_gene: TRBV7-9
len: 17
j_gene: TRBJ2-5
d_gene: TRBD2
abundance: once
CDR3nt: TGTGCCAGCAGCTCCCAGGTGGGGGGGGATCTCGGGGAGACCCAGTACTTC
CDR3aa: CASSSQVGGDLGETQYF

v_gene: TRBV4-2
len: 15
j_gene: TRBJ1-1
d_gene: NA
abundance: NA
CDR3nt: TGTGCCAGCAGCCAAGATTCCAGGGGAGGCACTGAAGCTTTCTTT
CDR3aa: CASSQDSRGGTEAFF

v_gene: TRBV11-1
len: 15
j_gene: TRBJ2-1
d_gene: NA
abundance: once
CDR3nt: TGTGCCAGCAGCTTAGTGGCAGGGCTGCCTAATGAGCAGTTCTTC
CDR3aa: CASSLVAGLPNEQFF

v_gene: TRBV5-4
len: 15
j_gene: TRBJ2-7
d_gene: NA
abundance: NA
CDR3nt: TGTGCCAGCAGCTTGCCGGGACTTAACAACTACGAGCAGTACTTC
CDR3aa: CASSLPGLNNYEQYF

v_gene: TRBV7-3
len: 21
j_gene: TRBJ2-2
d_gene: TRBD1
abundance: NA
CDR3nt: TGTGCCAGCAGCTTAAAAGGGGGCAGGGGACGCCGTAGCCGTAACACCGGGGAGCTGTTTTTT
CDR3aa: CASSLKGGRGRRSRNTGELFF

v_gene: TRBV2
len: 15
j_gene: TRBJ2-7
d_gene: TRBD1
abundance: NA
CDR3nt: TGTGCCAGCGGGAAAGACAGGGTGGTAATCTACGAGCAGTACTTC
CDR3aa: CASGKDRVVIYEQYF

v_gene: TRBV28
len: 13
j_gene: TRBJ1-5
d_gene: NA
abundance: once
CDR3nt: TGTGCCAGCAGTCCCTCGAACCGCGGGGTCCAGCATTTT
CDR3aa: CASSPSNRGVQHF

v_gene: TRBV4-1
len: 15
j_gene: TRBJ2-7
d_gene: NA
abundance: NA
CDR3nt: TGCGCCAGCAGCGGGGCGGGGCTACCCTCCTACGAGCAGTACTTC
CDR3aa: CASSGAGLPSYEQYF

v_gene: TRBV7-2
len: 17
j_gene: TRBJ2-1
d_gene: TRBD2
abundance: NA
CDR3nt: TGTGCCAGCAGCTACTGGACTAGCGGGAGGGCCACGGATGAGCAGTTCTTC
CDR3aa: CASSYWTSGRATDEQFF

v_gene: TRBV28
len: 15
j_gene: TRBJ2-7
d_gene: NA
abundance: NA
CDR3nt: TGTGCCAGCAGTTCGGGACTCCAAAGGGGTGACGAGCAGTACTTC
CDR3aa: CASSSGLQRGDEQYF

v_gene: TRBV28
len: 17
j_gene: TRBJ2-2
d_gene: NA
abundance: NA
CDR3nt: TGTGCCAGCAGTTTGGGGCCCGGGACCTATTACACCGGGGAGCTGTTTTTT
CDR3aa: CASSLGPGTYYTGELFF

v_gene: TRBV28
len: 15
j_gene: TRBJ2-1
d_gene: NA
abundance: NA
CDR3nt: TGTGCCAGCCTTTCGGACACTCCTATTTACAATGAGCAGTTCTTC
CDR3aa: CASLSDTPIYNEQFF

v_gene: TRBV4-2
len: 19
j_gene: TRBJ2-1
d_gene: TRBD2
abundance: NA
CDR3nt: TGTGCCAGCAGCCAAGAACATAGCGGGAGCCAAAGCTCCTACAATGAGCAGTTCTTC
CDR3aa: CASSQEHSGSQSSYNEQFF

v_gene: TRBV11-2
len: 14
j_gene: TRBJ1-1
d_gene: NA
abundance: NA
CDR3nt: TGTGCCAGCAGCTTACGGACACTTAACACTGAAGCTTTCTTT
CDR3aa: CASSLRTLNTEAFF